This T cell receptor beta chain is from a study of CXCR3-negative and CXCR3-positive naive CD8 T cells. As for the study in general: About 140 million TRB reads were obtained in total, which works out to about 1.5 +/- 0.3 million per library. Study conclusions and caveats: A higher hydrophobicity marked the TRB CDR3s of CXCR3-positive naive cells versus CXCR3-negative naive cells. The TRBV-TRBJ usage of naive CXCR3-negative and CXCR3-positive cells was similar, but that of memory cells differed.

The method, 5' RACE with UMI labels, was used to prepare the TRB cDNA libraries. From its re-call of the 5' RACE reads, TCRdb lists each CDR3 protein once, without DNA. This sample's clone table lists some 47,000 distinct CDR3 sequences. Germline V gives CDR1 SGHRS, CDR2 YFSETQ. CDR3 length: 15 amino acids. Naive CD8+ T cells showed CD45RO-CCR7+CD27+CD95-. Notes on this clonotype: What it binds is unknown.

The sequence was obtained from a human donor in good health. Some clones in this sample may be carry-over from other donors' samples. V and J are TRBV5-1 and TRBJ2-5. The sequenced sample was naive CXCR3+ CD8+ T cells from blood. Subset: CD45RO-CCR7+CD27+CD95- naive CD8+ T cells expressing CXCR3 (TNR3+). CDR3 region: CASSSTPGVQETQYF.